The clone carrying this T cell receptor (beta chain) was observed many times. Its cognate antigen is unknown. The CDR3 length is 17 residues. The V gene's germline CDR1 is DFQATT and CDR2 SNEGSKA (reference sequence). Between the trimmed V and J ends, which lost 5 bases and 4 bases, there was a span of 21 bases. This record belongs to a study of naive and memory T cell subsets. An equimolar mix of two oligonucleotides served as the beta constant-region primer for TRBC1 and TRBC2. Nested alpha and beta constant-region primers with the SP2 primer drove four PCR rounds on ligated cDNA. TCRdb recomputed calls from the UMI-ligation and nested PCR reads with MiXCR, one row per CDR3 protein. Of some 100,000 distinct CDR3 sequences detected, 7% to 7.5% appear once; the ten largest clones hold over 1.5%. Findings and caveats of the study: Over 90% of naive TCR sequences appeared only once after error correction, unlike memory subsets. Naive and memory repertoire findings lacked a ground truth for validation.

Cells stained for CD3, CD4, CD8, CD45RA, CD27 and viability were sorted into four CD45RA/CD27 subsets. The chain carries TRBV20-1 and TRBJ1-6; D unclear. Sequencing was carried out using central memory CD4+ T cells from blood. The sequence derives from a human donor in good health. CDR3: CSAPAKSRGGYNSPLHF. The CDR3, as DNA: TGCAGTGCTCCCGCCAAGAGCCGGGGAGGGTATAATTCACCCCTCCACTTT.